These 23 T cell receptor beta chains share one sample of origin, sequenced in a study of response to subunit inactivated influenza vaccine. A single record per CDR3 protein comes from TCRdb applying MiXCR to the RT-PCR reads. The sample records about 160,000 distinct CDR3 sequences, 11% being singletons. The sequencing used non-naive T cells sorted from PBMCs, collected about 40 days after vaccination. Receptors originate from a man over 45 who received an inactivated influenza vaccine.

In its sample, this clonotype was seen a few times. J is TRBJ2-3 and V is TRBV9; 12 nucleotides align to TRBD2. CDR3 size: 16 residues. V lost 4 bases and J lost 0; bases outside the gene matches: 3. Germline-derived CDR1 and CDR2 are SGDLS and YYNGEE. CDR3 sequence: CASSRLAGESTDTQYF. The DNA for the CDR3 is TGTGCCAGCAGCAGACTAGCGGGGGAGAGCACAGATACGCAGTATTTT.

This sequence joins TRBV12-3 or TRBV12-4 and TRBJ2-1, with D hard to call. This CDR3 spans 12 amino acids. Trimming took 6 bases from V and 8 from J, leaving 11 bases between them. The CDR3 loop reads CASSPYWDEQFF. DNA for the CDR3: TGTGCCAGCAGCCCATACTGGGATGAGCAGTTCTTC.

This clonotype has just a few counts. The chain has TRBV6-5 and TRBJ1-2, with 7 nucleotides matching TRBD1. The CDR3 loop spans 15 amino acids. Trimming at V came to 4 bases and at J to 7 bases, leaving 12 bases not matched to a gene. CDR1 is MNHEY and CDR2 is SVGAGI in the germline V gene. The CDR3 sequence is CASSSPGQPLFGYTF. CDR3 DNA sequence: TGTGCCAGCAGTTCCCCGGGACAGCCTCTTTTTGGCTACACCTTC.

This clonotype came up a few times. CDR3 region: CASSQDRSPYNEQFF. The CDR3 DNA follows: TGTGCCAGCAGCCAAGACAGGTCCCCCTACAATGAGCAGTTCTTC. V is TRBV14 and J is TRBJ2-1; D unresolved. Trimming stripped 0 bases from V and 2 bases from J, with 8 bases between. Germline V gives CDR1 SGHDN, CDR2 FVKESK. The CDR3 totals 15 residues. Filled out from reference TRBV14 and TRBJ2-1, the complete variable domain reads EAGVTQFPSHSVIEKGQTVTLRCDPISGHDNLYWYRRVMGKEIKFLLHFVKESKQDESGMPNNRFLAERTGGTYSTLKVQPAELEDSGVYFCASSQDRSPYNEQFFGPGTRLTVL.

A few counts support this clonotype. The chain combines TRBV15 with TRBJ1-5; D uncertain. CDR1 is LNHNV and CDR2 is YYDKDF in the germline V gene (reference sequence). The CDR3 loop spans 13 amino acids. Trimming stripped 0 bases from V and 7 bases from J, with 7 bases between. For the CDR3, the DNA is TGTGCCACCAGCAGAGAAGAGGGCCAGCCCCAGCATTTT. Translation: CATSREEGQPQHF.

In this sample, this clonotype turned up a few times. V usage is TRBV7-8 and J usage is TRBJ1-5, with no clear D. V was clipped by 1 base and J by 6 bases, with 7 bases between them. CDR3 size: 13 residues. Germline values: CDR1 SGHVS, CDR2 FQNEAQ. DNA for the CDR3: TGTGCCAGCAGCTTAGGGAGGGTTCAGCCCCAGCATTTT. Residues: CASSLGRVQPQHF.

This clonotype was observed a few times. The genes are TRBV4-3 and TRBJ2-2, with D perhaps matching TRBD2 (6 bases). Trimming cost V 0 bases and J 5 bases, with 16 bases left between them. The CDR3 has 17 residues. Germline V gene data show CDR1 as LGHNA and CDR2 as YSLEER. CDR3 nucleotide sequence: TGCGCCAGCAGCCAAGATAGCGCCGCGGGGTGGACCGGGGAGCTGTTTTTT. Protein product: CASSQDSAAGWTGELFF.

This clonotype was detected a few times. The chain joins TRBV20-1 to TRBJ1-2, with D unclear. The V and J ends lost 0 bases and 4 bases respectively, with 9 bases between them. The V gene's germline CDR1 is DFQATT and CDR2 SNEGSKA (reference sequence). The CDR3 covers 13 residues. The CDR3 loop is CSARDLAAYGYTF. CDR3 bases: TGCAGTGCTAGAGATTTGGCAGCCTATGGCTACACCTTC.

This chain connects TRBV18 to TRBJ2-5; TRBD2 aligns across 7 bases. Germline V CDR1 and CDR2: KGHSH, LQKENI. The CDR3 extends over 16 amino acids. Germline trimming cut 6 bases from V and 1 base from J; bases unmatched to any gene: 11. CDR3 DNA: TGTGCCAGCTCCGGAGGCCCAGGGAGGGTCCAAGAGACCCAGTACTTC. Translation: CASSGGPGRVQETQYF.

This clonotype has just a few counts. The chain is built from TRBV20-1 and TRBJ2-6; D call uncertain. CDR3 length equals 13 residues. The V gene lost 3 bases and the J gene lost 2 bases, with 5 bases spanning the gap. Germline V gene lookup returns CDR1 DFQATT and CDR2 SNEGSKA (reference sequence). The CDR3 here is CSARHAGANVLTF. In DNA form, the CDR3 reads TGCAGTGCTAGGCACGCTGGGGCCAACGTCCTGACTTTC.

This clonotype was counted at least ten times. V usage is TRBV20-1 and J usage is TRBJ2-7; 12 bases fit TRBD2. Per germline, CDR1 DFQATT and CDR2 SNEGSKA (reference sequence). V shed 3 bases and J 5 bases; nucleotides not matched to a gene: 14. The CDR3 is 17 residues long. This chain's CDR3 is CSASVATSGRGMHEQYF. As DNA, the CDR3 is TGCAGTGCTAGTGTCGCGACTAGCGGGAGAGGTATGCACGAGCAGTACTTC.

This clonotype was found a few times. CDR3 sequence (DNA): TGTGCCACCAGCAGAGTGATTCCCGGGGAGCTGTTTTTT. This codes for CATSRVIPGELFF. The rearrangement uses TRBV15 and TRBJ2-2, with D unclear. Germline assignment: CDR1 LNHNV and CDR2 YYDKDF (reference sequence). The V end lost 1 base, the J end lost 6 bases, and 6 bases lay between the germline ends. The CDR3 spans 13 residues.

V and J are TRBV3-1 and TRBJ2-7; unclear D gene. CDR3 length: 15 residues. The germline V gene has CDR1 LGHDT and CDR2 YNNKEL (reference sequence). The V end was cut by 4 bases, the J end by 2 bases, with 15 bases between. The CDR3 sequence: CASSPMLGTAYEQYF. The DNA of the CDR3 is TGTGCCAGCAGCCCAATGCTGGGCACGGCCTACGAGCAGTACTTC.

The chain combines TRBV28 with TRBJ1-5; a weak D match, TRBD1 (5 bases). Per germline, CDR1 MDHEN and CDR2 SYDVKM. Trimming took off 2 bases at V and 7 bases at J, with 15 bases between the two ends. The CDR3 has 15 residues. The CDR3 is CASSLLVGGWQPQHF. The CDR3 DNA sequence: TGTGCCAGCAGTTTACTGGTGGGGGGATGGCAGCCCCAGCATTTT.

This clonotype was observed a few times. This chain joins TRBV7-9 and TRBJ2-7; D remains unclear. CDR3 length equals 14 residues. CDR1 is SEHNR and CDR2 is FQNEAQ in the germline V gene (reference sequence). V lost 4 bases, J lost 1 base, and 11 bases lay in between. The CDR3 nucleotides read TGTGCCAGCAGCTCCCGGACGCATTCCTACGAGCAGTACTTC. Translating it yields CASSSRTHSYEQYF. Drawing the rest from reference TRBV7-9 and TRBJ2-7, the complete variable domain is DTGVSQNPRHKITKRGQNVTFRCDPISEHNRLYWYRQTLGQGPEFLTYFQNEAQLEKSRLLSDRFSAERPKGSFSTLEIQRTEQGDSAMYLCASSSRTHSYEQYFGPGTRLTVT.

The V gene is TRBV5-1, the J gene TRBJ2-1; D may be TRBD1 or TRBD2 (7 bases each). The germline gives CDR1 SGHRS, CDR2 YFSETQ. This CDR3 spans 16 amino acids. Trimming cost V 4 bases and J 5 bases, with 19 bases left between them. The CDR3: CASSVRGAGGDNEQFF. The DNA of the CDR3 is TGCGCCAGCAGCGTGAGGGGCGCAGGGGGGGACAATGAGCAGTTCTTC.

The chain uses TRBV7-2 and TRBJ1-4, with D hard to call. Per germline, CDR1 SGHTA and CDR2 FQGNSA. The germline V and J ends were trimmed by 5 bases and 7 bases, with 14 bases remaining between them. The CDR3 has 14 residues. In DNA, the CDR3 is TGTGCCAGCAGCACGACGGGCCGGGGTGAAAAACTGTTTTTT. It translates to CASSTTGRGEKLFF. The whole variable domain, filled in from reference TRBV7-2 and TRBJ1-4, reads GAGVSQSPSNKVTEKGKDVELRCDPISGHTALYWYRQSLGQGLEFLIYFQGNSAPDKSGLPSDRFSAERTGGSVSTLTIQRTQQEDSAVYLCASSTTGRGEKLFFGSGTQLSVL.

V gene TRBV20-1 combines with J gene TRBJ2-1; the match to TRBD2 covers 7 bases. Looked up from germline, CDR1 is DFQATT and CDR2 is SNEGSKA (reference sequence). The CDR3 covers 15 residues. With 7 bases clipped from V and 2 bases from J, the junction kept 11 bases outside the gene matches. The CDR3, as DNA: TGCAGTGAGGGGCGTGGGAGGGGACCCTACAATGAGCAGTTCTTC. This sequence encodes CSEGRGRGPYNEQFF.

The rearrangement links TRBV5-6 to TRBJ2-7; D possibly uses TRBD1 or TRBD2 (5 bases each). Per germline, CDR1 SGHDT and CDR2 YYEEEE. The V and J ends lost 4 bases and 1 base respectively, with 9 bases between them. The CDR3 length is 13 residues. Here the CDR3 reads CASSEGISYEQYF. CDR3 nucleotides: TGTGCCAGCAGCGAGGGGATTTCCTACGAGCAGTACTTC.

This clonotype showed up just a few times. The chain couples TRBV5-1 to TRBJ2-5, with 8 bases fitting TRBD1. Germline V CDR1 and CDR2: SGHRS, YFSETQ. The CDR3 runs 15 residues. Germline trimming cut 4 bases from V and 0 bases from J; bases unmatched to any gene: 5. The CDR3 spells CASSHGTGNQETQYF. DNA of the CDR3: TGCGCCAGCAGCCACGGGACAGGAAACCAAGAGACCCAGTACTTC.

This clonotype was observed a few times. CDR3 DNA: TGCAGTGGAGGAGGGATTGACAATGAGCAGTTCTTC. Its translation is CSGGGIDNEQFF. The chain carries TRBV20-1 and TRBJ2-1, with D tentatively TRBD2 (6 bases). Germline V gene lookup returns CDR1 DFQATT and CDR2 SNEGSKA (reference sequence). The CDR3 extends over 12 amino acids. V lost 7 bases, J lost 5 bases, and 12 bases lay in between.

This clonotype has a handful of counts. This chain uses TRBV3-1 with TRBJ2-3; 14 positions agree with TRBD2. V dropped 5 bases and J dropped 5; count of bases not matched to a gene: 3. The CDR3 extends over 15 amino acids. The germline CDR1 and CDR2 sequences are LGHDT and YNNKEL (reference sequence). The DNA for the CDR3 is TGTGCCAGCAGCAGACTAGCGGGAGGGGAAGATACGCAGTATTTT. It is translated as CASSRLAGGEDTQYF.

This clonotype was recorded a few times. The CDR3 nucleotides are TGCGCCAGCCGTAGGACGGAGACCCAGTACTTC. Translated, it gives CASRRTETQYF. The genes are TRBV5-1 and TRBJ2-5; D remains unclear. CDR1 is SGHRS, CDR2 YFSETQ, per germline. Trimming took 7 bases from V and 5 from J, leaving 9 bases between them. This CDR3 has 11 residues. Filled out from reference TRBV5-1 and TRBJ2-5, the complete variable domain reads KAGVTQTPRYLIKTRGQQVTLSCSPISGHRSVSWYQQTPGQGLQFLFEYFSETQRNKGNFPGRFSGRQFSNSRSEMNVSTLELGDSALYLCASRRTETQYFGPGTRLLVL.